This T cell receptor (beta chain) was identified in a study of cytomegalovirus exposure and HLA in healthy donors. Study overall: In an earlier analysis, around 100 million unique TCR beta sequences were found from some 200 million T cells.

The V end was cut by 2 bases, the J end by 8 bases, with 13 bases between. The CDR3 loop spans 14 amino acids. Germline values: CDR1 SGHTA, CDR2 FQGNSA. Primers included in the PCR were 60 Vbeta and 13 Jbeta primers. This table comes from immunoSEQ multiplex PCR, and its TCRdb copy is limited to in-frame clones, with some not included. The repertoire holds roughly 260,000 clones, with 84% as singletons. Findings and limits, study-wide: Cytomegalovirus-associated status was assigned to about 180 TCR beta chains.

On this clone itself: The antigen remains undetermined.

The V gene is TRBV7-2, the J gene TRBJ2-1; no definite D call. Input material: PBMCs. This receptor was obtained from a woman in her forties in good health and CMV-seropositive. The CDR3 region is CASSLSGGRYEQFF. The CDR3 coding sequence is TGTGCCAGCAGCTTAAGTGGTGGGCGCTATGAGCAGTTCTTC.